This T cell receptor beta chain came from a study of spatial heterogeneity in lung cancer. Study context: The count of detected beta-chain sequences consistently exceeded that of alpha-chain sequences.

TCR cDNA molecules each carried a unique molecular identifier. TCRdb analysed the 5' RACE reads with MiXCR anew, one entry per CDR3 protein. The sample holds about 48,000 distinct CDR3 sequences, about 5.8% seen once. Germline CDR1 reads SGHRS; CDR2 reads YFSETQ. The CDR3 contains 16 residues. V lost 0 bases, J lost 0 bases, and 10 bases lay in between. Time point indicated: sample taken at primary tumor resection. In each case, whole RNA from tumor, nontumor lung or frozen PBMC was sequenced unsorted. The TCR comes from a male donor with early-stage non-small cell lung cancer. The chain recombines TRBV5-1 with TRBJ2-1; D is unclear. The sample here was PBMCs, taken at surgery. CDR3 region: CASSLAGASSYNEQFF. The CDR3 DNA follows: TGCGCCAGCAGCTTGGCCGGCGCCAGCTCCTACAATGAGCAGTTCTTC.